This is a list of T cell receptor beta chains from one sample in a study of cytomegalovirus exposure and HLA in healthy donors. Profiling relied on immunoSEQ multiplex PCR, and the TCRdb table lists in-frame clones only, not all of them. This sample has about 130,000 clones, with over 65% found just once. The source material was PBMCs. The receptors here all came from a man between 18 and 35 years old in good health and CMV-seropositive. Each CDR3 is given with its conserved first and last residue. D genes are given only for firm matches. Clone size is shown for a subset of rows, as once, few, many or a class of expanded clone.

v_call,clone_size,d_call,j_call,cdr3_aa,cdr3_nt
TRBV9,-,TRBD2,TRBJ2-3,CASSPGLAGDSDTQYF,TGTGCCAGCAGCCCGGGACTAGCGGGGGATTCAGATACGCAGTATTTT
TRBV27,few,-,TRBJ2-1,CASSFTTTGEQFF,TGTGCCAGCAGTTTTACGACAACAGGAGAGCAGTTCTTC
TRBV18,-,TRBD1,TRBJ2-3,CASSPRAQGAADTQYF,TGTGCCAGCTCACCACGTGCACAGGGGGCGGCAGATACGCAGTATTTT
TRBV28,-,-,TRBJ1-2,CASSLTGFGYTF,TGTGCCAGCAGTTTAACAGGGTTTGGCTACACCTTC
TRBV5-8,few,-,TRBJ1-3,CASSRGSSGNTIYF,TGTGCCAGCAGCAGAGGGAGCTCTGGAAACACCATATATTTT
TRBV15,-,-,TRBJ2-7,CATSRGPDYEQYF,TGTGCCACCAGCAGAGGCCCAGACTACGAGCAGTACTTC
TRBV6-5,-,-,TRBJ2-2,CASSPRRRRTGELFF,TGTGCCAGCTCCCCCAGAAGGAGGAGGACCGGGGAGCTGTTTTTT
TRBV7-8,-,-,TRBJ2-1,CASSLALDDNEQFF,TGTGCCAGCAGCTTAGCGCTAGACGACAATGAGCAGTTCTTC
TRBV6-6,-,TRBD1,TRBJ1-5,CASTTGQAGNQPQHF,TGTGCCAGCACTACGGGACAGGCCGGGAATCAGCCCCAGCATTTT
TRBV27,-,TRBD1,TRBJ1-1,CASSLWGTGTEAFF,TGTGCCAGCAGTTTATGGGGGACAGGCACTGAAGCTTTCTTT
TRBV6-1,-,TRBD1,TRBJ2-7,CASIRGPSYEQYF,TGTGCCAGCATAAGGGGGCCAAGCTACGAGCAGTACTTC
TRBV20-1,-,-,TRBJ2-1,CSATRYNEQFF,TGCAGTGCTACACGGTACAATGAGCAGTTCTTC
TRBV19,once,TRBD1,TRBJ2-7,CASMGTGTSYEQYF,TGTGCCAGTATGGGGACAGGGACCTCCTACGAGCAGTACTTC
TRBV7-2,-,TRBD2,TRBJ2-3,CASSLRLAGATDTQYF,TGTGCCAGCAGCTTAAGGCTAGCGGGGGCTACAGATACGCAGTATTTT
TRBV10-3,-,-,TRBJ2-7,CAISMLSTVTTEQYF,TGTGCCATCAGCATGTTGTCGACGGTTACTACGGAGCAGTACTTC
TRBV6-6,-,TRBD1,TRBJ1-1,CASVRDRGNTEAFF,TGTGCCAGCGTCCGGGACAGGGGGAACACTGAAGCTTTCTTT
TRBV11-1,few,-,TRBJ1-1,CASSLGQRNTEAFF,TGTGCCAGCAGCTTAGGACAGAGGAACACTGAAGCTTTCTTT
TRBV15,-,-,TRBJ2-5,CATSREGPRETQYF,TGTGCCACCAGCAGAGAGGGGCCTCGAGAGACCCAGTACTTC
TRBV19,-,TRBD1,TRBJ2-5,CASSTPGQGEQETQYF,TGTGCCAGTAGTACCCCGGGACAGGGGGAGCAAGAGACCCAGTACTTC
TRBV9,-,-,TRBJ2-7,CASSTSFGRGSSYEQYF,TGTGCCAGCAGCACTAGCTTTGGGCGGGGAAGCTCCTACGAGCAGTACTTC
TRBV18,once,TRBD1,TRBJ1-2,CASSPATGQPSNYGYTF,TGTGCCAGCTCACCAGCTACGGGACAGCCGTCTAACTATGGCTACACCTTC
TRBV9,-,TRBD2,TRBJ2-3,CASSVAGGRDTQYF,TGTGCCAGCAGCGTAGCGGGAGGGAGGGATACGCAGTATTTT
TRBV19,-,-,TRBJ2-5,CASSPLVTETQYF,TGTGCCAGTAGCCCACTAGTGACGGAGACCCAGTACTTC
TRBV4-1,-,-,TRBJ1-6,CASSPPGTINSPLHF,TGCGCCAGCAGCCCCCCCGGGACAATTAATTCACCCCTCCACTTT
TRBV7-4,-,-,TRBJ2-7,CARPVCPGSCFYEQYF,TGTGCCCGACCCGTATGCCCAGGGTCCTGCTTCTACGAGCAGTACTTC
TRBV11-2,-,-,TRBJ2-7,CASERRGMTAYEQYF,TGTGCCAGCGAGCGGCGGGGAATGACTGCCTACGAGCAGTACTTC
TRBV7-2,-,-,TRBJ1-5,CASSTTGSDQPQHF,TGTGCCAGCAGCACAACAGGGTCGGATCAGCCCCAGCATTTT
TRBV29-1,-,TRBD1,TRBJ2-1,CSVLRTGSYNEQFF,TGCAGCGTTCTTAGGACAGGGTCCTACAATGAGCAGTTCTTC
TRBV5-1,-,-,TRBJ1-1,CASSFGSEAFF,TGCGCCAGCAGCTTCGGGAGTGAAGCTTTCTTT
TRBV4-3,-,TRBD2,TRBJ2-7,CASSEGLAVAYEQYF,TGCGCCAGCAGCGAAGGACTAGCGGTGGCCTACGAGCAGTACTTC
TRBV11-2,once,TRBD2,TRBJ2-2,CASSLEPPLAGDQITGELFF,TGTGCCAGCAGCTTAGAACCCCCCCTAGCGGGGGACCAGATCACCGGGGAGCTGTTTTTT
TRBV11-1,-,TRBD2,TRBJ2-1,CASSFAGATSGSLDEQFF,TGTGCCAGCAGCTTCGCCGGCGCGACTAGCGGGAGCTTGGATGAGCAGTTCTTC
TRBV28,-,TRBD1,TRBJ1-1,CASSLSDRLNTEAFF,TGTGCCAGCAGTTTATCGGACAGGTTGAACACTGAAGCTTTCTTT
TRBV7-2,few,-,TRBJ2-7,CASSFSYEQYF,TGTGCCAGCAGTTTTAGCTACGAGCAGTACTTC
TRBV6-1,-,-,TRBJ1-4,CASRAGEKLFF,TGTGCCAGCAGGGCAGGGGAGAAACTGTTTTTT
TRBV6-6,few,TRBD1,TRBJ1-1,CASSHRQGGTEAFF,TGTGCCAGCAGCCACCGGCAGGGGGGCACTGAAGCTTTCTTT
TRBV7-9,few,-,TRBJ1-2,CASSGRGGDGSYGYTF,TGTGCCAGCAGCGGGCGGGGGGGGGACGGCTCCTATGGCTACACCTTC
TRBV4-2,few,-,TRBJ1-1,CASSQDWANTEAFF,TGTGCCAGCAGCCAAGATTGGGCGAACACTGAAGCTTTCTTT
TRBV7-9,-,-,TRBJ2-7,CASSLQELSYEQYF,TGTGCCAGCAGCTTACAAGAACTCTCCTACGAGCAGTACTTC
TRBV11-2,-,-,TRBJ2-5,CASSLRREELRDF,TGTGCCAGCAGCTTAAGGCGGGAAGAACTCCGTGACTTC
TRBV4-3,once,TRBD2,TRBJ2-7,CASSQDLASGSSYEQYF,TGCGCCAGCAGCCAAGATCTGGCTAGCGGGAGTTCGTACGAGCAGTACTTC
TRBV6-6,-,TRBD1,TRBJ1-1,CASSSQGAYTEAFF,TGTGCCAGCAGTAGTCAGGGGGCTTACACTGAAGCTTTCTTT
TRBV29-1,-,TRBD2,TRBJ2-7,CSVGTSGAYEQYF,TGCAGCGTAGGGACTAGCGGCGCCTACGAGCAGTACTTC
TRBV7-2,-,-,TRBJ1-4,CASTRVPEDEKLFF,TGTGCCAGCACCCGGGTCCCCGAGGATGAAAAACTGTTTTTT
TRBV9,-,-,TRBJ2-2,CASSVDLVPGELFF,TGTGCCAGCAGCGTAGATCTAGTCCCCGGGGAGCTGTTTTTT
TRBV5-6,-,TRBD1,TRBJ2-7,CASRSTWTGMDF,TGTGCCAGCAGGTCGACCTGGACAGGGATGGACTTC
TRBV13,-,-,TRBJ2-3,CASSLGAMGPSHTQYF,TGTGCCAGCAGCCTTGGGGCGATGGGGCCCTCCCATACGCAGTATTTT
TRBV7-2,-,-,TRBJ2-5,CASSLVGGETQYF,TGTGCCAGCAGCTTAGTTGGAGGGGAGACCCAGTACTTC
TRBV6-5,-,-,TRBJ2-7,CASKLVNQGEQYF,TGTGCCAGCAAATTGGTCAACCAGGGCGAGCAGTACTTC
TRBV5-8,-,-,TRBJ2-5,CASSLESGRRTETQYF,TGTGCCAGCAGCTTGGAGTCAGGCAGGAGGACGGAGACCCAGTACTTC
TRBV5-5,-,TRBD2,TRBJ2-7,CASSLPTSGSRDEQYF,TGTGCCAGCAGCCTACCGACTAGCGGGAGTCGCGACGAGCAGTACTTC
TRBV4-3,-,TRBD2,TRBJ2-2,CASSQDLTSGHWDTGELFF,TGCGCCAGCAGCCAAGATCTCACTAGCGGGCACTGGGACACCGGGGAGCTGTTTTTT
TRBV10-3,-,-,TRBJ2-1,CARDNEQFF,TGTGCCAGAGACAATGAGCAGTTCTTC
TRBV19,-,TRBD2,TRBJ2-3,CASSTLAGVVIGTDTQYF,TGTGCCAGTAGTACTCTAGCGGGAGTGGTCATCGGAACAGATACGCAGTATTTT
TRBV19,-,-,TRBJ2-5,CAISTDRGETQYF,TGTGCCATATCGACCGATCGGGGGGAGACCCAGTACTTC
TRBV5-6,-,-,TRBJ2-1,CASSLPGAPSSYNEQFF,TGTGCCAGCAGCTTGCCAGGGGCGCCAAGCTCCTACAATGAGCAGTTCTTC
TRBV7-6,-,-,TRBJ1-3,CASSPRLPARGSGNTIYF,TGTGCCAGCAGCCCTCGTTTGCCGGCCAGGGGCTCTGGAAACACCATATATTTT
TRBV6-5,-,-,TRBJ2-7,CASSYSAGDEQYF,TGTGCCAGCAGTTACTCGGCTGGTGACGAGCAGTACTTC
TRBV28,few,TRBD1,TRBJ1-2,CASSLLKGARGYTF,TGTGCCAGCAGTTTGCTTAAGGGGGCGCGTGGCTACACCTTC
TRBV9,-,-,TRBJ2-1,CASSVVGRGDEQFF,TGTGCCAGCAGCGTAGTGGGTCGAGGCGATGAGCAGTTCTTC